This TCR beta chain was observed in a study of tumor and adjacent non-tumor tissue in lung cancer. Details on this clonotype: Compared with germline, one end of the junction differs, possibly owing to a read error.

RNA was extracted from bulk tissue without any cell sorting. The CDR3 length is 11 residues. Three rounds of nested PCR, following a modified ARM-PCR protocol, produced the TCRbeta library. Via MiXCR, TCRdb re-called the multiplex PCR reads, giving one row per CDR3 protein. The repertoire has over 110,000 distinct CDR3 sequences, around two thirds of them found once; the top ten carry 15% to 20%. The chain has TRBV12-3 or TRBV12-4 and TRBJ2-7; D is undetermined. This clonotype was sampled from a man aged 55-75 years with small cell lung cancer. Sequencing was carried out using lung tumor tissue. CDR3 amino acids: CASSLAYEEYF. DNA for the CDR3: TGTGCCAGCAGTTTGGCCTACGAGGAGTACTTC.